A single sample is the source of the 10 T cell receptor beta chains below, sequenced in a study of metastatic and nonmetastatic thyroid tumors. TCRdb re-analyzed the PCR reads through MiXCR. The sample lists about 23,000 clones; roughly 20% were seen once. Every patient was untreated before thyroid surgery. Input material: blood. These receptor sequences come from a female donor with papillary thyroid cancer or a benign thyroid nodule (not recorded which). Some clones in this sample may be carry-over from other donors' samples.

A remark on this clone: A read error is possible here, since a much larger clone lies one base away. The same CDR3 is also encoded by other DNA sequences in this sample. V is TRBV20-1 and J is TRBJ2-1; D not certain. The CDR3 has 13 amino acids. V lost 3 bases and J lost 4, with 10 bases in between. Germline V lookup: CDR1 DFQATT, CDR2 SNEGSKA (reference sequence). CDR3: CSARGGVYNEQFF. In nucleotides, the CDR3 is TGCAGTGCTAGGGGTGGGGTTTACAATGAGCAGTTCTTC.

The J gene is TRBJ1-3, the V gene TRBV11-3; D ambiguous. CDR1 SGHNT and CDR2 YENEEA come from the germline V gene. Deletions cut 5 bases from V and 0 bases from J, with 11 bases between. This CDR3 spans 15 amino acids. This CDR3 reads CASSKSPNSGNTIYF. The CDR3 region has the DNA TGTGCCAGCAGCAAATCACCGAACTCTGGAAACACCATATATTTT.

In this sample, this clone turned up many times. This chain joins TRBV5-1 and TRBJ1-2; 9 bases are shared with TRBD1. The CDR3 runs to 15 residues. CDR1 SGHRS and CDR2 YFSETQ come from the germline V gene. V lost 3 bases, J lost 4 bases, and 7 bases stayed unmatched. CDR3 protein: CASSSGTGGGYGYTF. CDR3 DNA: TGCGCCAGCAGCTCTGGTACAGGGGGCGGCTATGGCTACACCTTC.

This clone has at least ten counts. The DNA for the CDR3 is TGTGCCGTGGGTGTTGCGGGAGAGATGGAGACCCAGTACTTC. This gives the protein CAVGVAGEMETQYF. The V gene is TRBV12-3 or TRBV12-4, the J gene TRBJ2-5; TRBD2 matches at 7 bases. The CDR3 is 14 residues long. Germline trimming cut 11 bases from V and 5 bases from J; bases unmatched to any gene: 14.

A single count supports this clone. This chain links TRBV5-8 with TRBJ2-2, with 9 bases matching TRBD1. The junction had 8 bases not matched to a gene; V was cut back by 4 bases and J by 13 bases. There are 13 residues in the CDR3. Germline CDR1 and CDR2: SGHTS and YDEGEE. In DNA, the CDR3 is TGTGCCAGCAGCGGAACAGGGGGCGCGGGGCTGTTTTTT. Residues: CASSGTGGAGLFF.

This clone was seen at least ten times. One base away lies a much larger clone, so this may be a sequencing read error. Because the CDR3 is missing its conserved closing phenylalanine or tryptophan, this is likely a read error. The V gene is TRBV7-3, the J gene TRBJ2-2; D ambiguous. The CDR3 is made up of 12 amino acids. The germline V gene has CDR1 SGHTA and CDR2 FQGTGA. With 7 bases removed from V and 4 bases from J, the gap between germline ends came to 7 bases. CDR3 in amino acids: CASTTGTGELFS. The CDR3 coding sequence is TGTGCCAGCACGACGGGCACCGGGGAGCTGTTTTCT.

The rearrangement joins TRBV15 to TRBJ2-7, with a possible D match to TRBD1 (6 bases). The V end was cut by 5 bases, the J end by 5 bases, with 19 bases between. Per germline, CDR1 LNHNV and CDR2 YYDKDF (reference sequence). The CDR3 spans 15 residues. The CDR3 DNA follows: TGTGCCACCAGCCGCGGACAGTGGGAATTCCACGAGCAGTACTTC. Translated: CATSRGQWEFHEQYF.

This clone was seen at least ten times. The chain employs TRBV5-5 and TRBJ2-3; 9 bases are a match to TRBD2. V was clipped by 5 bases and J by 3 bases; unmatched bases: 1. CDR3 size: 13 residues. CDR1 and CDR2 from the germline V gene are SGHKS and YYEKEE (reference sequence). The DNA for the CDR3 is TGTGCCAGCAGGACTAGCGGTACAGATACGCAGTATTTT. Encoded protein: CASRTSGTDTQYF.

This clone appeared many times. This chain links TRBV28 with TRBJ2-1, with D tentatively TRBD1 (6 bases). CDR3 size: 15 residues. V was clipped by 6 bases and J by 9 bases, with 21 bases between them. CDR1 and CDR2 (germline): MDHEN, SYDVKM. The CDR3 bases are TGTGCCAGCAGCGCGAGAAGGGGGTCACAGATTGAGCAGTTCTTC. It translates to CASSARRGSQIEQFF. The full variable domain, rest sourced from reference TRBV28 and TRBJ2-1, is DVKVTQSSRYLVKRTGEKVFLECVQDMDHENMFWYRQDPGLGLRLIYFSYDVKMKEKGDIPEGYSVSREKKERFSLILESASTNQTSMYLCASSARRGSQIEQFFGPGTRLTVL.

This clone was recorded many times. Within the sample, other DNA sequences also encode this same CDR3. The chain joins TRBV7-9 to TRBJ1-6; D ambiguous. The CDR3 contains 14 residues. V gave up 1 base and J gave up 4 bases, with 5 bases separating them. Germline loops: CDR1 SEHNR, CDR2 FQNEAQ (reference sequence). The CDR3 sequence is CASSLEQYNSPLHF. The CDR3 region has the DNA TGTGCCAGCAGCTTAGAACAATATAATTCACCCCTCCACTTT.